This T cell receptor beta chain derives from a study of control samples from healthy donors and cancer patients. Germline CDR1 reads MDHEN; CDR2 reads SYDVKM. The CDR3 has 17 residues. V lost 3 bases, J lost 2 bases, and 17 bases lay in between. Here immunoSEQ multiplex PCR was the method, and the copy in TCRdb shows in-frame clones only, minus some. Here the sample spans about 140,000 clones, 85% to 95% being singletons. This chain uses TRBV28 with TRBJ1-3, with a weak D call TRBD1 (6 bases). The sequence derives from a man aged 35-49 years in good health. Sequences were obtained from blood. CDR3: CASSLTPGEGAGNTIYF. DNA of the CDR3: TGTGCCAGCAGTTTGACTCCAGGGGAAGGGGCTGGAAACACCATATATTTT.